Presented here are 18 T cell receptor beta chains from one specimen sequenced in a study of early T cells in non-severe SARS-CoV-2 infection. TCRdb itself ran the 5' RACE reads through MiXCR, one entry per CDR3 protein. The sample has around 99,000 distinct CDR3 sequences, approximately 17% seen once; the top ten hold 4.5% to 6.5%. Sequenced material: whole blood, taken at baseline. Receptor source: an adult who was a healthcare worker with PCR-confirmed SARS-CoV-2 infection or an uninfected control (not recorded which).

The V gene is TRBV9, the J gene TRBJ2-3, with 8 bases fitting TRBD2. V was clipped by 0 bases and J by 4 bases; unmatched bases: 4. The CDR3 consists of 15 residues. Germline V lookup: CDR1 SGDLS, CDR2 YYNGEE. Here the CDR3 DNA reads TGTGCCAGCAGCGTAGTCGGGAGGGCGGCAGATACGCAGTATTTT. Translation: CASSVVGRAADTQYF.

V is TRBV19 and J is TRBJ2-5, with D possibly matching TRBD1 (6 bases). Germline assignment: CDR1 LNHDA and CDR2 SQIVND (reference sequence). The CDR3 covers 14 residues. V lost 6 bases, J lost 4 bases, and 15 bases lay in between. For the CDR3, the DNA is TGTGCCAGTAGCTTGGATGGGACACGAGAGACCCAGTACTTC. As protein: CASSLDGTRETQYF.

In its sample, this clonotype was seen a few times. This chain connects TRBV4-1 to TRBJ2-1; TRBD1 is a possible D gene (6 bases). This CDR3 has 15 amino acids. The V gene lost 4 bases and the J gene lost 7 bases, with 17 bases spanning the gap. Germline loops: CDR1 MGHRA, CDR2 YSYEKL. The chain's CDR3 is CASSPRGSAGNEQFF. DNA for the CDR3: TGCGCCAGCAGCCCCAGGGGTAGCGCAGGGAATGAGCAGTTCTTC.

The V gene is TRBV3-1, the J gene TRBJ2-2, with D hard to call. Germline assignment: CDR1 LGHDT and CDR2 YNNKEL (reference sequence). The CDR3 spans 13 residues. Trimming cost V 1 base and J 3 bases, with 3 bases left between them. The CDR3 DNA sequence: TGTGCCAGCAGCCAAGTTGACACCGGGGAGCTGTTTTTT. Protein sequence: CASSQVDTGELFF.

The sample holds a few counts of this clonotype. This rearrangement joins TRBV14 to TRBJ2-2; 7 bases agree with TRBD2. V lost 4 bases and J lost 2; bases outside the gene matches: 4. Looked up from germline, CDR1 is SGHDN and CDR2 is FVKESK. CDR3 length: 15 residues. CDR3 coding DNA: TGTGCCAGCAGCCCTAGCGGATCAAACACCGGGGAGCTGTTTTTT. Its protein is CASSPSGSNTGELFF.

The V call is TRBV10-2, the J call TRBJ2-7; weak D call: TRBD2 (6 bases). The CDR3 contains 17 residues. V was shortened by 2 bases and J by 0 bases, with 17 bases between the two germline ends. Germline V CDR1 and CDR2: WSHSY, SAAADI. CDR3 coding DNA: TGCGCCAGCAGTGAGCCCCTCTCGGCGGGAAGCTCCTACGAGCAGTACTTC. Protein sequence: CASSEPLSAGSSYEQYF.

The chain couples TRBV28 to TRBJ2-7; D uncertain. The V gene's germline CDR1 is MDHEN and CDR2 SYDVKM. V was cut by 6 bases and J by 3 bases, with 9 bases left in between. CDR3 length: 12 residues. CDR3 in amino acids: CASRLTDYEQYF. CDR3 coding DNA: TGTGCCAGCAGGTTGACCGACTACGAGCAGTACTTC.

The V gene is TRBV11-2, the J gene TRBJ2-2, with D possibly being TRBD1 or TRBD2 (5 bases each). The germline V gene has CDR1 SGHAT and CDR2 FQNNGV. The V end lost 4 bases, the J end lost 8 bases, and 17 bases lay between the germline ends. The CDR3 loop spans 15 amino acids. The CDR3 protein is CASSSSGHPSGELFF. The CDR3 DNA is TGTGCCAGCAGCTCGAGCGGACACCCGTCAGGGGAGCTGTTTTTT. Full variable domain (rest looked up from reference TRBV11-2 and TRBJ2-2): EAGVAQSPRYKIIEKRQSVAFWCNPISGHATLYWYQQILGQGPKLLIQFQNNGVVDDSQLPKDRFSAERLKGVDSTLKIQPAKLEDSAVYLCASSSSGHPSGELFFGEGSRLTVL.

Here the CDR3 reads CSARGTANYHEQYF. In nucleotides, the CDR3 is TGCAGTGCTAGGGGGACAGCGAATTATCACGAGCAGTACTTC. The chain has TRBV20-1 and TRBJ2-7, with 7 bases matching TRBD1. CDR3 length equals 14 residues. Germline V gene sequence: CDR1 DFQATT, CDR2 SNEGSKA (reference sequence). V was pared by 3 bases and J by 5 bases, with 10 bases of the junction left unmatched.

The chain links TRBV6-2 or TRBV6-3 to TRBJ2-3; D may be TRBD1 or TRBD2 (5 bases each). The CDR3 has 16 amino acids. The germline gives CDR1 MNHEY, CDR2 SVGEGT. V was cut by 5 bases and J by 3 bases, with 18 bases left in between. For the CDR3, the DNA is TGTGCCAGCAGTGAAGGGCCGGGGCCGAGAACAGATACGCAGTATTTT. Translation gives CASSEGPGPRTDTQYF.

This clonotype has a handful of counts. The rearrangement joins TRBV20-1 to TRBJ1-6, with D unclear. CDR3 length: 11 residues. Looked up from germline, CDR1 is DFQATT and CDR2 is SNEGSKA (reference sequence). The CDR3 protein is CSALRNSPLHF. The CDR3 DNA reads as TGCAGCGCCCTACGGAATTCACCCCTCCACTTT.

V is TRBV19 and J is TRBJ2-1; TRBD1 matches 7 bases. This CDR3 contains 15 residues. The germline V gene encodes CDR1 LNHDA and CDR2 SQIVND (reference sequence). The V gene end was trimmed by 5 bases and the J gene end by 4 bases; junction bases not matched to a gene: 8. CDR3 protein: CASSVGTVAYNEQFF. CDR3 nucleotides: TGTGCCAGTAGTGTAGGGACAGTTGCATACAATGAGCAGTTCTTC.

This clonotype came up a few times. The J gene is TRBJ2-1, the V gene TRBV4-1; 9 bases fit TRBD2. Losses at the gene ends were 6 bases for V and 6 bases for J; bases not matched to a gene: 15. In germline, CDR1 is MGHRA, CDR2 YSYEKL. The length of the CDR3 is 17 residues. CDR3 loop: CASSRIIAGVPTNEQFF. Written as DNA, the CDR3 is TGCGCCAGCAGTCGAATTATAGCGGGAGTCCCGACCAATGAGCAGTTCTTC.

In its sample, this clonotype was seen a few times. CDR3: CASSRRTSGTDTQYF. CDR3 sequence (DNA): TGTGCCAGCAGTCGGCGGACTAGTGGGACAGATACGCAGTATTTT. V usage is TRBV2 and J usage is TRBJ2-3; 7 bases line up with TRBD2. Germline CDR1 is SNHLY and CDR2 is FYNNEI. The CDR3 is 15 amino acids. With V trimmed by 5 bases and J by 3 bases, 8 bases remained unmatched.

This clonotype has at least ten counts. The rearrangement joins TRBV6-6 to TRBJ1-5, with unresolved D. Trimming cost V 5 bases and J 4 bases, with 15 bases left between them. Germline assignment: CDR1 MNHNY and CDR2 SVGAGI (reference sequence). This CDR3 has 15 amino acids. CDR3 sequence: CASSGAGGINQPQHF. In nucleotides, the CDR3 is TGTGCCAGCAGTGGCGCCGGAGGGATTAATCAGCCCCAGCATTTT.

DNA for the CDR3: TGTGCCAGCAGCCTCATACAGAACCTTCATTTCGAGCAGTACTTC. It specifies CASSLIQNLHFEQYF. This sequence joins TRBV5-6 and TRBJ2-7; D is unresolved. V shed 4 bases and J shed 6 bases, with 20 bases lying between them. This CDR3 region has 15 residues. CDR1 and CDR2 from the germline V gene are SGHDT and YYEEEE.

DNA for the CDR3: TGCGCCAGCAGTTCACAGGCCTACGAGCAGTACTTC. As protein: CASSSQAYEQYF. This chain uses TRBV10-2 with TRBJ2-7; D may be TRBD1 (5 bases). The CDR3 is made up of 12 amino acids. V shed 5 bases and J shed 2 bases, with 7 bases lying between them. Germline CDR1 reads WSHSY; CDR2 reads SAAADI.

This clonotype was found a few times. The V gene is TRBV12-3 or TRBV12-4, the J gene TRBJ2-1; TRBD1 matches 7 bases. This CDR3 contains 16 residues. V lost 6 bases and J lost 8; bases outside the gene matches: 16. The CDR3 DNA is TGTGCCAGCAGCCACCTACCACAGGGGACAGACGATGAGCAGTTCTTC. This translates into CASSHLPQGTDDEQFF.